A single T cell receptor beta chain is shown here with its context. The antigen remains undetermined. Looked up from germline, CDR1 is SGHNT and CDR2 is YYREEE (reference sequence). V was clipped by 4 bases and J by 2 bases; unmatched bases: 9. The CDR3 is 16 residues long. These data are taken from a study of T cell responses to AZD1222 COVID-19 vaccine. Study results and caveats: Only 6 or 7 AZD1222 recipients tested seropositive at baseline. Repertoires in all cases were sampled only once the peak T cell response had passed. Spike-specific TCR repertoires showed rising breadth and depth after two AZD1222 doses.

TCRdb's table, derived via immunoSEQ multiplex PCR, lists solely in-frame clones and lacks some. This table has approximately 200,000 clones, approximately 94% appearing once. The receptor was isolated from an adult who received the MenACWY meningococcal vaccine as a control. The rearrangement joins TRBV5-4 to TRBJ2-5; 9 nucleotides match TRBD1. Source: peripheral blood, taken 28 days after the second dose of the MenACWY control vaccine. The CDR3 is CASSTAGQGKQETQYF. The DNA for the CDR3 is TGTGCCAGCAGCACGGCGGGACAGGGAAAACAAGAGACCCAGTACTTC.